The 6 T cell receptor beta chains given below trace back to one sample, sequenced in a study of blood T cell repertoires in COVID-19. Libraries were prepared by immunoSEQ multiplex PCR; TCRdb keeps only in-frame clonotypes and omits some of them. The top ten hold approximately 2.9% of the sample, which has roughly 42,000 clones, nearly 90% seen once. The sample was peripheral blood. The receptors were sampled from a man between 45 and 60 years old with active COVID-19.

This clone occurred a few times. The chain has TRBV5-6 and TRBJ2-7, with 13 nucleotides matching TRBD2. This CDR3 comprises 15 residues. Germline V gene sequence: CDR1 SGHDT, CDR2 YYEEEE. The trim removed 4 bases at V and 7 bases at J, leaving 8 bases unmatched. In nucleotides, the CDR3 is TGTGCCAGCAGCCCATGGACTAGCGGGGGTTATGAGCAGTACTTC. Amino acid sequence: CASSPWTSGGYEQYF.

V gene TRBV28 combines with J gene TRBJ1-5, with TRBD1 matching over 9 bases. V was pared by 6 bases and J by 4 bases, with 10 bases of the junction left unmatched. Germline lookup yields CDR1 MDHEN and CDR2 SYDVKM. The CDR3 is made up of 16 amino acids. CDR3 sequence reads: CASRRGTGIGNQPQHF. DNA for the CDR3: TGTGCCAGCAGACGCGGGACAGGGATTGGTAATCAGCCCCAGCATTTT.

The V call is TRBV29-1, the J call TRBJ2-7, with 7 nucleotides matching TRBD2. Germline V gene sequence: CDR1 SQVTM, CDR2 ANQGSEA. CDR3 size: 13 residues. V lost 5 bases and J lost 0; bases outside the gene matches: 4. The CDR3, as DNA: TGCAGCGTTCGGGGGGTACTCTCCTACGAGCAGTACTTC. This encodes CSVRGVLSYEQYF.

V usage is TRBV5-1 and J usage is TRBJ1-1, with TRBD1 matching over 8 bases. V trimming: 2 bases; J trimming: 3 bases; junction bases outside the gene matches: 6. Germline values: CDR1 SGHRS, CDR2 YFSETQ. The CDR3 has 15 residues. CDR3 protein: CASSFDRGMDTEAFF. The CDR3 nucleotides read TGCGCCAGCAGCTTTGACAGGGGCATGGACACTGAAGCTTTCTTT.

This chain links TRBV6-1 with TRBJ1-4; perhaps TRBD1 as D (6 bases). Germline lookup yields CDR1 MNHNS and CDR2 SASEGT. The length of the CDR3 is 18 residues. V shed 2 bases and J shed 4 bases, with 20 bases lying between them. As DNA, the CDR3 is TGTGCCAGCAGTGAAAGATCCAGGGGTCCTCGTCGTAATGAAAAACTGTTTTTT. Translating gives CASSERSRGPRRNEKLFF.

This chain uses TRBV30 with TRBJ1-2; D is ambiguous. Germline CDR1 is GTSNPN and CDR2 is SVGIG (reference sequence). Trimming cost V 7 bases and J 2 bases, with 14 bases left between them. There are 13 residues in the CDR3. CDR3 sequence (DNA): TGTGCCTCCTCCCGCTTACAGAACTATGGCTACACCTTC. It codes for CASSRLQNYGYTF.